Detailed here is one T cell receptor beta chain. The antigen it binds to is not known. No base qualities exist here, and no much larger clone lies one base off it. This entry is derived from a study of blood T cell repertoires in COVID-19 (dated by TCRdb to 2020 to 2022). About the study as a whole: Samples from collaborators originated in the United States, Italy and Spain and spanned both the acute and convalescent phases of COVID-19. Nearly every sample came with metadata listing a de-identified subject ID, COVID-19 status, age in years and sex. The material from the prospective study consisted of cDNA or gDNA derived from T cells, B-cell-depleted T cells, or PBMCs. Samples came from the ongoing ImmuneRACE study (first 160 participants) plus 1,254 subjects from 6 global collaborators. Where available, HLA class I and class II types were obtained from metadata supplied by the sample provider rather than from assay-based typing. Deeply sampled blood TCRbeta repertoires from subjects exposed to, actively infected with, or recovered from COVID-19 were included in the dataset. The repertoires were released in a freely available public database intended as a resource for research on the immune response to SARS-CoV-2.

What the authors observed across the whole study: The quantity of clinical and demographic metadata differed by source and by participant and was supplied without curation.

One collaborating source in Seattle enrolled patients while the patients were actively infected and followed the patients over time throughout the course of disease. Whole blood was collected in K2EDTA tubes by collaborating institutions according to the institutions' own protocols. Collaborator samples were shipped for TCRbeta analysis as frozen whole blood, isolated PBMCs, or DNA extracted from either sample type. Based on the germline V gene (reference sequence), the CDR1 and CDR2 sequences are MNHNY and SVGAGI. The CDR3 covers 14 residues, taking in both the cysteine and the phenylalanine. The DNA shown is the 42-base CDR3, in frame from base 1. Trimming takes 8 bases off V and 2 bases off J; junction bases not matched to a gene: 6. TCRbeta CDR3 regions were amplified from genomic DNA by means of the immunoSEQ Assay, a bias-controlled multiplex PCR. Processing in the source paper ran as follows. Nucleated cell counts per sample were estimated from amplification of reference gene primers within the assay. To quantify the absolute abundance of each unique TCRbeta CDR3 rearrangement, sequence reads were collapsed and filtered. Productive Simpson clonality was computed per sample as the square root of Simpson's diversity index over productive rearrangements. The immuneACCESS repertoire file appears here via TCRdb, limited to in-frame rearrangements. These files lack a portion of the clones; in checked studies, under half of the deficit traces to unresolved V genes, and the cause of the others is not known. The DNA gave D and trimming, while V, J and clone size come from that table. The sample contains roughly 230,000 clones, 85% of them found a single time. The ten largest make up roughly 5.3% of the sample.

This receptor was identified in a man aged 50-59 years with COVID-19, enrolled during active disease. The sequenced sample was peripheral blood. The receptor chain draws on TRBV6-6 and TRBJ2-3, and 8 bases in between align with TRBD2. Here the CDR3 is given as CASCAGGLTDTQYF. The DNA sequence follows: TGTGCCAGCTGCGCGGGGGGCCTCACAGATACGCAGTATTTT.